This T cell receptor (beta chain) emerged from a study of vaccination and CD4 T cells after COVID-19. Treatment meaning: approximately nine-day PBMC culture with coronavirus spike peptide pools or control peptides (ViraFEST assay). Before TCRs were sequenced, ViraFEST expanded antigen-specific T cells with peptide pools. Days 3 and 7 saw half the medium replaced with fresh IL-2 medium. In this sample, this clonotype turned up a few times. What it recognizes is unknown. Sequencing of DNA taken from cultured CD4+ T cells relied on the Oncomine TCR Beta short-read assay. MiXCR, applied by TCRdb to the PCR reads, yields one record per CDR3 protein. Of approximately 9,400 distinct CDR3 sequences listed, more than 25% are singletons. Findings of the study overall: Post-vaccination reactive clonotypes (median approximately 36) did not differ significantly from post-infection (21).

V lost 4 bases and J lost 6, with 13 bases in between. Looked up from germline, CDR1 is SGHVS and CDR2 is FQNEAQ. The CDR3 loop spans 13 amino acids. This receptor was taken from a human donor who had recovered from COVID-19. V usage is TRBV7-8 and J usage is TRBJ2-7; tentative D call: TRBD1 (8 bases). The sample was CD4+ T cells from blood, cultured in vitro, taken after SARS-CoV-2 vaccination. The CDR3 spells CASSSTGEGEQYF. DNA for the CDR3: TGTGCCAGCAGCTCGACAGGGGAGGGCGAGCAGTACTTC.